This T cell receptor (beta chain) was captured in a study of blood T cell repertoires in COVID-19. At the level of the study: T cells, B-cell-depleted T cells, or PBMCs provided the cDNA or gDNA that served as material.

Those enrolled in Seattle joined during active infection and were followed longitudinally afterward. Only in-frame clones appear in the TCRdb table, and some are missing; sequencing was by immunoSEQ multiplex PCR. The sample shows roughly 120,000 clones, 90% of them seen only once. This clonotype originated in a woman aged 55-70 years with COVID-19, enrolled during active disease. The material sequenced was peripheral blood.

The CDR3 bases are TGTGCCAGCAGCTTAGTAAGGGGAATGCCACCCCTCCACTTT. Its translation is CASSLVRGMPPLHF. The gene calls are TRBV5-6 and TRBJ1-6; D may be TRBD1 (5 bases). The CDR3 runs to 14 residues. V lost 2 bases and J lost 11, with 14 bases in between. The germline V gene encodes CDR1 SGHDT and CDR2 YYEEEE.